These 3 T cell receptor beta chains originate from one sample sequenced in a study of tumor-infiltrating lymphocytes in primary liver carcinoma. Co-extracted RNA and DNA came from around 18-30 mg of unsorted bulk tissue. Total RNA (around 0.45 ug) served as template for TCR beta cDNA synthesis primed by a constant-region primer. It was through three nested multiplex PCR rounds of slightly modified ARM-PCR that TCR beta libraries arose. The first two PCR rounds, roughly 11 cycles each, used TRBV1-TRBV30 forward primers and a C-beta reverse primer. TCRdb processed the multiplex PCR reads anew with MiXCR; each CDR3 protein has one entry. This table holds tens of thousands of distinct CDR3 sequences, around 70% found once. Sequenced input: liver tumor tissue from sampling region 1. Subset described: tumor region T1, superior pole. The receptors stem from a man aged 35-49 years with primary liver carcinoma and hepatitis B virus infection.

The chain joins TRBV28 to TRBJ2-2, with D possibly TRBD2 on 5 matching bases. Looked up from germline, CDR1 is MDHEN and CDR2 is SYDVKM. Deletions cut 3 bases from V and 0 bases from J, with 17 bases between. CDR3 length: 18 residues. For the CDR3, the DNA is TGTGCCAGCAGTTTCGACCGAGCGGAAGCCCCGAACACCGGGGAGCTGTTTTTT. Its protein product is CASSFDRAEAPNTGELFF.

Concerning this clonotype: An end of the junction differs from the germline gene, which may be a read error. V usage is TRBV10-3 and J usage is TRBJ2-5, with 14 bases fitting TRBD2. CDR3 length: 19 amino acids. Germline lookup yields CDR1 ENHRY and CDR2 SYGVKD. The CDR3 DNA reads TGTGCCATCTGTGAGCTCCCGGCTGGGACTAGCGGGAGTGGAGAGACCCACTACTTC. Its translation is CAICELPAGTSGSGETHYF.

This clonotype has a handful of counts. The rearrangement links TRBV20-1 to TRBJ2-5; 9 nucleotides match TRBD2. Germline V lookup: CDR1 DFQATT, CDR2 SNEGSKA (reference sequence). The trim removed 0 bases at V and 3 bases at J, leaving 5 bases unmatched. The CDR3 length is 15 residues. The CDR3 loop reads CSARDSGSLEETQYF. CDR3 DNA: TGCAGTGCTAGAGATAGCGGGAGCTTGGAAGAGACCCAGTACTTC.